Listed below are T cell receptor beta chains from one sample, sequenced in a study of T cells after yellow fever vaccination. TCRdb called the 5' RACE reads again in MiXCR, with one record for every CDR3 protein. The sample comprises approximately 580,000 distinct CDR3 sequences, about a sixth of which are singletons, and 17% rests with the top ten. This sample comprised PBMCs, obtained around 5 days after the first yellow fever vaccination. The receptors come from a man younger than 35 who received the YFV17D yellow fever vaccine. CDR3s include the opening cysteine and the closing phenylalanine or tryptophan. The order of the fields is J gene, V gene, CDR3 protein.

TRBJ1-2,TRBV10-2,CASSDAGEIYGYTF
TRBJ2-7,TRBV12-3/TRBV12-4,CASSLSAPVLYEQYF
TRBJ2-7,TRBV6-1,CASSPTGSGGYEQYF
TRBJ1-2,TRBV20-1,CSALGRYGYTF
TRBJ2-3,TRBV20-1,CSAGQGGSKTDTQYF
TRBJ2-5,TRBV4-3,CASSQDMSGGETQYF
TRBJ1-4,TRBV5-1,CASSWDPGEKLFF
TRBJ1-4,TRBV20-1,CSGRGTPNEKLFF
TRBJ1-2,TRBV12-3/TRBV12-4,CASRDDGNYGYTF
TRBJ1-2,TRBV7-2,CASSSGPLLVGYTF
TRBJ1-2,TRBV6-5,CASRSDSTVYGYTF
TRBJ1-4,TRBV7-2,CASSRSQATNEKLFF
TRBJ2-5,TRBV7-9,CASSPGGGLYQETQYF
TRBJ2-1,TRBV11-2,CASSLRDRVYNEQFF
TRBJ2-3,TRBV5-1,CASSLAGVGGDTDTQYF
TRBJ2-1,TRBV6-5,CASSYSGGGTPYNEQFF
TRBJ2-1,TRBV12-3/TRBV12-4,CASSSTSGGATYNEQFF
TRBJ1-3,TRBV12-3/TRBV12-4,CASNRGGSRGGNTIYF
TRBJ2-7,TRBV7-2,CASSRATEYEQYF
TRBJ1-5,TRBV29-1,CSVEQGPGQPQHF
TRBJ2-5,TRBV29-1,CSGRLAGGETQYF
TRBJ2-1,TRBV4-1,CASSQGLAGKSSYNEQFF
TRBJ1-1,TRBV4-2,CASSPGDPPEAFF
TRBJ1-1,TRBV7-9,CASSVVVGEAFF
TRBJ2-1,TRBV20-1,CSARGQRFRLASNEQFF